A few counts support the clone carrying this T cell receptor (beta chain). Its cognate antigen is unknown. Using its own MiXCR run on the 5' RACE reads, TCRdb lists one record per CDR3 protein. The sample has fewer than 650,000 distinct CDR3 sequences; less than 25% are singletons. This entry belongs to a study of T-cell memory formation after mild COVID-19. Study summary: Largely donor-specific TCR clusters were found.

Germline lookup yields CDR1 SGHRS and CDR2 YFSETQ. The length of the CDR3 is 15 residues. V lost 0 bases and J 6 bases, leaving 13 bases between the germline ends. General study findings and limits: A balance of CD4 and CD8 characterized clones contracting day 15 to 85, whereas later expanders leaned CD4+. Clones that contracted clustered mainly in CM and EM if CD4+ and in EMRA if CD8+. Pre-infection memory contained some responding clones, which suggested that cross-reactive memory had joined.

Sequencing was carried out using PBMCs or a T cell subset sorted from them (not recorded which). J is TRBJ1-5 and V is TRBV5-1, with D possibly being TRBD1 (5 bases). The source is an adult woman who had mild COVID-19 (a few samples of this study predate the infection). Cell type and time point are not known. CDR3 residues: CASSLAPGYSQPQHF. The CDR3 DNA sequence: TGCGCCAGCAGCTTGGCCCCAGGGTACAGTCAGCCCCAGCATTTT.